The source of this T cell receptor (beta chain) is a study of T cells in localized non-small cell lung cancer. Study-level points and caveats: Multi-region tumor sequencing was not done, so intratumor heterogeneity could not be excluded. Uninvolved nearby lung showed the greatest T cell clonality, exceeding that found in tumor. Longer overall survival was seen with higher T cell density measured in blood. Adjacent lung was found to contain a median around 56 of the top 100 tumor clones.

Method: immunoSEQ multiplex PCR; TCRdb's copy keeps in-frame clones and lacks some. The profile shows 45,000 to 65,000 clones, about 90% of them singletons. On this clone: As yet, its antigen is unknown.

The sequence was obtained from a man aged 35-75 years with stage I squamous cell lung carcinoma. The sample was peripheral blood, taken before any cancer treatment.

CDR3 loop: CASRTNRYPSTQYF. CDR3 coding DNA: TGTGCCAGCAGAACTAACAGGTATCCGTCGACCCAGTACTTC. The chain employs TRBV7-9 and TRBJ2-5; a possible D gene is TRBD1 (5 bases). This CDR3 has 14 amino acids. Germline V gene lookup returns CDR1 SEHNR and CDR2 FQNEAQ (reference sequence). With 6 bases removed from V and 7 bases from J, the gap between germline ends came to 18 bases. Based on the CDR3 plus reference TRBV7-9 and TRBJ2-5, the full variable domain is DTGVSQNPRHKITKRGQNVTFRCDPISEHNRLYWYRQTLGQGPEFLTYFQNEAQLEKSRLLSDRFSAERPKGSFSTLEIQRTEQGDSAMYLCASRTNRYPSTQYFGPGTRLLVL.